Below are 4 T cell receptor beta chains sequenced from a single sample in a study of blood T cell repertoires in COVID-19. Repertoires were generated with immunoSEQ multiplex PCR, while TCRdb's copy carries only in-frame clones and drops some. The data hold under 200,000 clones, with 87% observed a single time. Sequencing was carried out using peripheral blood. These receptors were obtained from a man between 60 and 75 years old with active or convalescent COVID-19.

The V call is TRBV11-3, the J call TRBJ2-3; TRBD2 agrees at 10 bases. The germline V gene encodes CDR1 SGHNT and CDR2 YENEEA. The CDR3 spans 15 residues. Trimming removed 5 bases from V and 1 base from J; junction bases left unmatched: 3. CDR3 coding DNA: TGTGCCAGCAGCAGCGGGACTAGCGGCACAGATACGCAGTATTTT. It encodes CASSSGTSGTDTQYF.

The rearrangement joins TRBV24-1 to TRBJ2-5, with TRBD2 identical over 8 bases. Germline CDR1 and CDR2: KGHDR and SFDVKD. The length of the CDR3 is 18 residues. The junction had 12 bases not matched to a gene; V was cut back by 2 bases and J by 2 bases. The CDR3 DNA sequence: TGTGCCACCAGTGATTCCTTTGGGGCGGAGCGGGAGCAAGAGACCCAGTACTTC. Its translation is CATSDSFGAEREQETQYF.

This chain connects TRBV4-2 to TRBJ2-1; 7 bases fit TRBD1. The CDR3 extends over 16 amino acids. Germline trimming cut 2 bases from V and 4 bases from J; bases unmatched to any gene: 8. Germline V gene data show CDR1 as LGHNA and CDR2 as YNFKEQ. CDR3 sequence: CASSQYPGQPYNEQFF. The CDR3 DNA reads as TGTGCCAGCAGCCAATATCCGGGACAGCCGTACAATGAGCAGTTCTTC.

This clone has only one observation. In DNA form, the CDR3 reads TGTGCCAGCAGCCCCCAGACTATCGCTTACTATGGCTACACCTTC. Its translation is CASSPQTIAYYGYTF. This chain links TRBV14 with TRBJ1-2; D is uncertain. The V end lost 4 bases, the J end lost 3 bases, and 15 bases lay between the germline ends. The CDR3 consists of 15 residues. Germline lookup yields CDR1 SGHDN and CDR2 FVKESK.